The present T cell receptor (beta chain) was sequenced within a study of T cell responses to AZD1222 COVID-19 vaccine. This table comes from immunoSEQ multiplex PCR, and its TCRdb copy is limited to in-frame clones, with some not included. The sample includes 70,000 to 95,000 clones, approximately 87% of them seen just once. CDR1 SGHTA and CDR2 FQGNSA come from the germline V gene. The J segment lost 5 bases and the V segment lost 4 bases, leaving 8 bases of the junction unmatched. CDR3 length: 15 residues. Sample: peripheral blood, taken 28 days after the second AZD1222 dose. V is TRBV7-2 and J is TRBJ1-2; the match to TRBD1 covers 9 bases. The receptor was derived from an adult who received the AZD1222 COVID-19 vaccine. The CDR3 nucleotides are TGTGCCAGCAGCTCCTATACAGGGGGCGTTTATGGCTACACCTTC. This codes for CASSSYTGGVYGYTF.